This T cell receptor beta chain emerged from a study of cytomegalovirus exposure and HLA in healthy donors. As for this clone: Its antigen remains unknown.

The V end was cut by 3 bases, the J end by 4 bases, with 14 bases between. This CDR3 spans 15 amino acids. Per the germline V gene, CDR1 is SGHVS and CDR2 is FNYEAQ. General observations from the study: Information on immune exposure was restricted to one variable (CMV serostatus). The study recorded 164 TCR beta chains that were cytomegalovirus-associated. Many donors shared some public TCRs, even though most TCR sequences were rare. Reports state that TCR beta sequences accurately predicted most subjects' HLA-A and HLA-B alleles.

Amplification used 60 Vbeta primers and 13 Jbeta primers. Method: immunoSEQ multiplex PCR; TCRdb's copy keeps in-frame clones and lacks some. Here the sample spans about 150,000 clones, less than 90% being singletons. The sequencing input was PBMCs. This receptor was taken from a male donor in good health and CMV-seropositive. V usage is TRBV7-6 and J usage is TRBJ2-3; possible D gene TRBD2, 6 bases. CDR3 in amino acids: CASSFPGLIADTQYF. CDR3 sequence (DNA): TGTGCCAGCAGCTTCCCCGGACTAATCGCAGATACGCAGTATTTT.